This TCR beta chain comes out of a study of T cell repertoires in cytomegalovirus infection. Turning to the study itself: Well-studied HLA-B-restricted epitopes and recently identified HLA-C-restricted epitopes of CMV were both used in the study. Matching HLA type and CMV infection were both indicated by public TCR beta signatures.

Notes on the study in general: Predominance within the ex vivo response was attributable to HLA-C-restricted CMV-specific TCR beta clonotypes.

TCRdb passed the reads through MiXCR, listing each CDR3 protein once. The sample lists about 270,000 distinct CDR3 sequences; 22% were seen once. The J segment lost 5 bases and the V segment lost 6 bases, leaving 5 bases of the junction unmatched. In germline, CDR1 is DFQATT, CDR2 SNEGSKA (reference sequence). The CDR3 totals 12 residues. Regarding this clonotype: Its antigen is not identified.

This specimen consisted of cultured PBMCs, obtained from culture after CMV antigen stimulation. The chain carries TRBV20-1 and TRBJ2-5, with 8 bases that match TRBD2. This TCR came from a human donor in good health (CMV status not recorded). Some clones in this sample may be carry-over from other donors' samples. The CDR3 reads CSADGRVETQYF. The CDR3 nucleotides are TGCAGTGCGGACGGGAGGGTGGAGACCCAGTACTTC.